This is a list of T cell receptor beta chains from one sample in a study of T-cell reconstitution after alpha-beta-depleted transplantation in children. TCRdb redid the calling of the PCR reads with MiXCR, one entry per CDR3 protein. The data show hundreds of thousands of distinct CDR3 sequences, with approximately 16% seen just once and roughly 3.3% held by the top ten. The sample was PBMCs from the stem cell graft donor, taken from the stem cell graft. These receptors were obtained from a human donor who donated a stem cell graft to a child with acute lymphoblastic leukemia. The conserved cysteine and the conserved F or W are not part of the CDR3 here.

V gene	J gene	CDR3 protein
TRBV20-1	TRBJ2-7	SAPSSVSYEQY
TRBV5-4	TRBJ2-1	ASSFGRGLAGE
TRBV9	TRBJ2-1	ASSPLILNEQF
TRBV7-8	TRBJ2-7	ASSLAGSPSYEQY
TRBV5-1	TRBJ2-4	ASSLALSGGSKNIQY
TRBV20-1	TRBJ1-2	SAPQSGNGGYT
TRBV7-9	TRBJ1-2	ASNPDRGRGYT
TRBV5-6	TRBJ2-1	ASIPRGLGEQF
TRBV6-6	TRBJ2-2	ASSSGGTGTGELF
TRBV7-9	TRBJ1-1	ASSTTGTGGRTEAF
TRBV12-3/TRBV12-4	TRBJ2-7	ASSFKSYEQY
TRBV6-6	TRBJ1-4	ASLEGFGEKLF
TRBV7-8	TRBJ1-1	ASSLVGGWGLTGRATEAF
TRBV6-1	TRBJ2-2	ASKWMGRPGTGELF
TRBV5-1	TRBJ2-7	ASSFSFTSASYEQY
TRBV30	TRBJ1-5	AWDRGNQPQH
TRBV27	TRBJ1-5	ASGSHSERNQPQH
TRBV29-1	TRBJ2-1	SVEGANEQF
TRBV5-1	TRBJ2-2	ASSFPGSNTGELF
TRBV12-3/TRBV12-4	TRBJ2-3	ASSSHGGRTDTQY
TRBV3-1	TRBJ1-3	ASSQTQGTGNTIY
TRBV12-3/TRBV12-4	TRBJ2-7	ASRGTSGSGEQY
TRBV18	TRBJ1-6	ASSEGVNSPLH
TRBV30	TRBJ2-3	ACSKLSPDTQY
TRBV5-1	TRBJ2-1	ASSLPGTSGRVDRYNEQF
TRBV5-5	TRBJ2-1	ASSSGRVYNEQF
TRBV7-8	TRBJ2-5	ASSFIQETQY
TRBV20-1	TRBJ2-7	SARSPGAYEQY
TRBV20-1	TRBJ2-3	SAIPQGMGDTQY
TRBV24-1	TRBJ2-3	ATMGRSSTDTQY
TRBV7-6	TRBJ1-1	ASSLAGTDAF
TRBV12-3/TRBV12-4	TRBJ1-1	ASREQGGEAF
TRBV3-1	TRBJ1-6	ASSPQTDSPLH
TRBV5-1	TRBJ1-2	ASSGGVDNYGYT
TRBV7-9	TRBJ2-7	ASSLVGGRADEQY
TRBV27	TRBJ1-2	ASSLTGPLYGYT
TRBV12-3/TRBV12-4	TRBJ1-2	ASSFGPRPGGNGYT
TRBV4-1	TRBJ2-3	ASSQDELADTQY
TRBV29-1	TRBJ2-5	SVRRSHGQETQY
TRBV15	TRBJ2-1	ATSRDPRAGGLNEQF
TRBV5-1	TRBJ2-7	ASSLTSGLANEQY
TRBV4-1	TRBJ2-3	ASSQTLLAGLTDTQY
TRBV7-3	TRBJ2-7	ASSFYPTSGYEQY
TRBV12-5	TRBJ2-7	ASGLQGQGSYEQY
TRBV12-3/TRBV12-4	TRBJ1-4	ASRPGQGMPKLF
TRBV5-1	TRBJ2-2	ASSLLKGHTGELF
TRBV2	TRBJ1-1	ASSVSTGIRTEAF
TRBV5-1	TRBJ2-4	ASRLQGARVAKNIQY
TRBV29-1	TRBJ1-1	SVHLTGTGRSTEAF
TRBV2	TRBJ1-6	ASSDRTGGRSPLH
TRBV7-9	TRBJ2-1	ASSLGQGVSNEQF
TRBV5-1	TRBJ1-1	ASSLARNTEAF
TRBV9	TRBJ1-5	ARTRGPVNQPQH
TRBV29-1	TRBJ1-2	SGRVTGDVYGYT
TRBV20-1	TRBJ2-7	SASKRETHHEQY
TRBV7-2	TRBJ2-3	ASSFIPRQGRWLTREWDTQY
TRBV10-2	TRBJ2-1	ASSVTSGRRIEQF
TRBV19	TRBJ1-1	ASSNEPGVNTEAF
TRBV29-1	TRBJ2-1	SVRGATNEQF
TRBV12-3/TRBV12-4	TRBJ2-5	ASTLKIETQY